This entry features one TCR beta chain sequence. These data are taken from a study of T cell changes during pregnancy in multiple sclerosis. Some clones are missing from TCRdb's copy, which holds only in-frame ones; the method was immunoSEQ multiplex PCR. The sample lists 35,000 to 45,000 clones; around 90% were seen once. The V gene's germline CDR1 is SEHNR and CDR2 FQNEAQ (reference sequence). CDR3 length equals 13 residues. Unmatched junction bases numbered 7, after V lost 5 bases and J lost 7 bases. The sequence derives from a female donor with multiple sclerosis, enrolled in a pregnancy study. Source: peripheral blood, taken before pregnancy. The chain has TRBV7-9 and TRBJ1-2; 7 nucleotides line up with TRBD1. CDR3 loop: CASSRDGTAGYTF. The CDR3 nucleotides are TGTGCCAGCAGCCGAGACGGGACAGCTGGCTACACCTTC.